This TCR beta chain was recorded in a study of T cell changes during pregnancy in multiple sclerosis. In germline, CDR1 is MRHNA, CDR2 SNTAGT. Trimming took 6 bases from V and 5 from J, leaving 17 bases between them. The CDR3 is 15 residues long. Using immunoSEQ multiplex PCR, the repertoire was profiled, and TCRdb retains in-frame clones only, with some absent. The sample carries some 93,000 clones, around 91% recorded once. The chain employs TRBV6-4 and TRBJ2-1, with D possibly TRBD2 on 7 matching bases. The sequence came from a female donor in good health, enrolled as a control in a pregnancy study. Source: peripheral blood, taken after pregnancy. CDR3 sequence (DNA): TGTGCCAGCAGGGAGGGGGGGTCCGGGGACAATGAGCAGTTCTTC. Amino acids: CASREGGSGDNEQFF.